This T cell receptor beta chain is from a study of regulatory T cells in long-lasting Graves disease. As for time point: persistent/refractory GD, antithyroid drugs over 5 years with positive TRAb. RNA from PBMCs was the source of the TCR library. The germline gives CDR1 MNHNS, CDR2 SASEGT. The CDR3 contains 17 residues. V was shortened by 5 bases and J by 2 bases, with 16 bases between the two germline ends. Building of the TCR beta libraries involved iRepertoire HTBI primers and Arm-PCR of CDR3 regions. MiXCR, run by TCRdb on the multiplex PCR reads, gives a single entry per CDR3 protein. The sample includes 600,000 to 850,000 distinct CDR3 sequences, around 30% of them seen just once. The sample holds many counts of this clonotype.

The source of this sequence is a female donor with Graves disease. The chain carries TRBV6-1 and TRBJ2-6; perhaps D is TRBD1 or TRBD2 (5 bases each). The material sequenced was peripheral blood mononuclear cells (PBMCs), taken when the disease was refractory, from a patient treated with antithyroid drugs. The CDR3 is CASSRGRLQAGANVLTF. The CDR3 coding sequence is TGTGCCAGCAGTCGGGGACGGCTACAGGCTGGGGCCAACGTCCTGACTTTC.